At least ten counts were recorded for the clone carrying this TCR beta chain. Researchers prepared the TCRbeta library using unique molecular identifiers, the study reports. TCRdb re-derived calls from the PCR reads in MiXCR, one entry per CDR3 protein. The sample has 250,000 to 300,000 distinct CDR3 sequences, about 9.9% seen once; the top ten hold less than 25%. This record belongs to a study of T-cell reconstitution after alpha-beta-depleted transplantation in children. Trimming stripped 1 base from V and 4 bases from J, with 12 bases between. There are 14 residues in the CDR3. Germline V gene lookup returns CDR1 DFQATT and CDR2 SNEGSKA (reference sequence).

The chain combines TRBV20-1 with TRBJ2-3; D is possibly TRBD2 (5 bases). The specimen comprised peripheral blood, sampled 180 days after TCRalphabeta/CD19-depleted stem cell transplant. The TCR was taken from a male patient aged 2-15 years who had a stem cell transplant for chronic granulomatous disease, so the T cells may come from the graft donor. This CDR3 reads CSARALGVPDTQYF. CDR3 DNA sequence: TGCAGTGCTAGAGCTTTGGGAGTCCCAGATACGCAGTATTTT.